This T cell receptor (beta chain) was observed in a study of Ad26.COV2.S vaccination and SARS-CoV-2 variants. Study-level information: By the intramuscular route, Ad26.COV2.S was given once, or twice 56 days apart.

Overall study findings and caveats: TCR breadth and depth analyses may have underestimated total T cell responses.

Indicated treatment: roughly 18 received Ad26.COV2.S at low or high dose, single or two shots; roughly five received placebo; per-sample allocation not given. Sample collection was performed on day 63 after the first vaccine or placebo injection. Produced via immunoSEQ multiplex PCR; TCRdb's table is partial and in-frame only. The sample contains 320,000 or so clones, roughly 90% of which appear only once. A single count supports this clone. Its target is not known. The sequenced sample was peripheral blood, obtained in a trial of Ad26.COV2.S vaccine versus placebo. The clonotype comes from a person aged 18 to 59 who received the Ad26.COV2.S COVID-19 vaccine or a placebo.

CDR3 region: CASSPHTTEAFF. Written as DNA, the CDR3 is TGTGCCAGCAGCCCCCACACCACTGAAGCTTTCTTT. The chain couples TRBV9 to TRBJ1-1; D gene uncertain. This CDR3 has 12 residues. Germline loops: CDR1 SGDLS, CDR2 YYNGEE. Trimming took 4 bases from V and 4 from J, leaving 8 bases between them.